This is a list of T cell receptor beta chains from one sample in a study of shared clonotypes between healthy human individuals. Repertoires were generated with immunoSEQ multiplex PCR, while TCRdb's copy carries only in-frame clones and drops some. In the table there are about 1.5 million clones, 95% to 99% of which are singletons. Sequenced material: naive CD4+ T cells sorted from blood. These receptors came from a man under 40 in good health. CDR3s include the opening cysteine and the closing phenylalanine or tryptophan. The order of the fields is D gene, V gene, J gene, clone size, CDR3 DNA, CDR3 protein. The D gene is left open where the match is weak. Clone size is stated in some rows and not others, as once, few, many or a class when expanded.

TRBD1	TRBV28	TRBJ1-1	NA	TGTGCCAGCAGTTCTGGACAGGGGGCGTACACTGAAGCTTTCTTT	CASSSGQGAYTEAFF
NA	TRBV18	TRBJ2-1	NA	TGTGCCAGCTCACCACAGAGTCCTGAGCAGTTCTTC	CASSPQSPEQFF
NA	TRBV13	TRBJ2-4	NA	TGTGCCAGCAGCTTTCGACTAGATAAAAACATTCAGTACTTC	CASSFRLDKNIQYF
NA	TRBV18	TRBJ1-5	NA	TGTGCCAGCTCACCACCGGGGCAGGTTCACCAGCCCCAGCATTTT	CASSPPGQVHQPQHF
NA	TRBV11-3	TRBJ2-7	NA	TGTGCCAGCAGCTTGAGAACGGGCCGACGATACGAGCAGTACTTC	CASSLRTGRRYEQYF
NA	TRBV9	TRBJ2-3	NA	TGTGCCAGCAGCCCCAGACTAGTCACAGATACGCAGTATTTT	CASSPRLVTDTQYF
NA	TRBV5-5	TRBJ1-1	NA	TGTGCCAGCAGGGGCTCGCCCTTTCGGGACACTGAAGCTTTCTTT	CASRGSPFRDTEAFF
NA	TRBV30	TRBJ1-5	NA	TGTGCCTGGACAAGAGACAGTAGCAATCAGCCCCAGCATTTT	CAWTRDSSNQPQHF
NA	TRBV7-9	TRBJ1-3	NA	TGTGCCAGCAGCTTAGGCGGGGCCTCTGGAAACACCATATATTTT	CASSLGGASGNTIYF
NA	TRBV2	TRBJ2-1	NA	TGTGCCAGCAGGGGGGAGAATGAGCAGTTCTTC	CASRGENEQFF
NA	TRBV6-5	TRBJ2-1	once	TGTGCCAGCAGTTACGGCAGGGGATACAATGAGCAGTTCTTC	CASSYGRGYNEQFF
NA	TRBV27	TRBJ2-5	once	TGTGCCAGCAGTTCCACCTCGTACCAAGAGACCCAGTACTTC	CASSSTSYQETQYF
TRBD2	TRBV2	TRBJ2-1	NA	TGTGCCAGCAGTGAGCTAGCGGGAGGGCGTAATGAGCAGTTCTTC	CASSELAGGRNEQFF
NA	TRBV15	TRBJ2-3	NA	TGTGCCACCAGCATAAGTCCAGATACGCAGTATTTT	CATSISPDTQYF
NA	TRBV7-6	TRBJ2-7	NA	TGTGCCAGCAGCTTGGTGCTGGCCGACGAGCAGTACTTC	CASSLVLADEQYF
TRBD2	TRBV14	TRBJ2-1	NA	TGTGCCAGCAGCAAAGCGGGAGTGGGGTTCTTC	CASSKAGVGFF
NA	TRBV11-3	TRBJ2-5	NA	TGTGCCAGCAGTCCAGGACCTGGGGAGACCCAGTACTTC	CASSPGPGETQYF
NA	TRBV11-2	TRBJ1-5	once	TGTGCCAGCAGCTTACCAAAGTGGGATACGGGGGCACGTAATCAGCCCCAGCATTTT	CASSLPKWDTGARNQPQHF
NA	TRBV29-1	TRBJ2-2	NA	TGCAGCGTTGAAGATCCCAGGGCGATCGCCGGGGAGCTGTTTTTT	CSVEDPRAIAGELFF
NA	TRBV7-3	TRBJ1-3	NA	TGTGCCAGCAGCTTAGACAGAGGCTCTGGAAACACCATATATTTT	CASSLDRGSGNTIYF
NA	TRBV28	TRBJ1-4	NA	TGTGCCAGCAGGCCCCGTCGGACAACTAATGAAAAACTGTTTTTT	CASRPRRTTNEKLFF
NA	TRBV18	TRBJ1-4	NA	TGTGCCAGCTCACCACCCTCAGGCGTGGGTGAAAAACTGTTTTTT	CASSPPSGVGEKLFF
TRBD1	TRBV6-4	TRBJ1-2	few	TGTGCCAGCAGTCCAGACAGGGGAAACTATGGCTACACCTTC	CASSPDRGNYGYTF
NA	TRBV19	TRBJ1-5	NA	TGTGCCAGTAGTATAGAAAGACCTGGGGGACATAGGCCGGGATGGCAGCCCCAGCATTTT	CASSIERPGGHRPGWQPQHF
NA	TRBV6-1	TRBJ1-2	NA	TGTGCCAGCAGCGGGGCCCTCCTCTACACCTTC	CASSGALLYTF
TRBD1	TRBV6-1	TRBJ2-2	NA	TGTGCCAGCAGTGAGGGACAGGCGGCCGGGGAGCTGTTTTTT	CASSEGQAAGELFF
NA	TRBV7-9	TRBJ2-1	NA	TGTGCCAGCAGCCAATTTGCAAGTGGGGAAGTCCATGAGCAGTTCTTC	CASSQFASGEVHEQFF
NA	TRBV14	TRBJ2-5	NA	TGTGCCAGCAGCCAACAGTGGGAGACCCAGTACTTC	CASSQQWETQYF
NA	TRBV28	TRBJ1-2	NA	TGTGCCAGCAGTACGAGATCCTATGGCTACACCTTC	CASSTRSYGYTF
TRBD2	TRBV7-9	TRBJ2-7	NA	TGTGCCAGCAGCTTAGGACTGACTAGCTACTCCTACGAGCAGTACTTC	CASSLGLTSYSYEQYF
TRBD2	TRBV6-1	TRBJ2-3	NA	TGTGCCAGCACTGTAGCGGGAGGGAACATCCCAGATACGCAGTATTTT	CASTVAGGNIPDTQYF
NA	TRBV28	TRBJ1-2	NA	TGTGCCAGCAGCGACGGACCGAACTATGGCTACACCTTC	CASSDGPNYGYTF
NA	TRBV6-1	TRBJ2-3	NA	TGTGCCAGCAGTGAGAAGGGCTTCGGGGGGCGCTTAGACACAGATACGCAGTATTTT	CASSEKGFGGRLDTDTQYF
NA	TRBV28	TRBJ2-7	NA	TGTGCCAGCAGTTTCTATGGATTCGAGCAGTACTTC	CASSFYGFEQYF
TRBD1	TRBV19	TRBJ1-1	NA	TGTGCCAGTAGTATCACAGGGGGCAGGAACACTGAAGCTTTCTTT	CASSITGGRNTEAFF
TRBD2	TRBV27	TRBJ2-1	once	TGTGCCAGCAGTTTACGTCAAACTAGCGGGAGGACCTACTCCTACAATGAGCAGTTCTTC	CASSLRQTSGRTYSYNEQFF
NA	TRBV7-2	TRBJ2-1	NA	TGTGCCAGCGGGAGAACCTACAATGAGCAGTTCTTC	CASGRTYNEQFF
NA	TRBV19	TRBJ2-7	NA	TGTGCCAGTAGTATAGGATACGGGGGCGAGCAGTACTTC	CASSIGYGGEQYF
TRBD1	TRBV9	TRBJ2-7	once	TGTGCCAGCAGCACCCGGACAGGCCAGCTAACCTTC	CASSTRTGQLTF
TRBD1	TRBV7-9	TRBJ2-3	NA	TGTGCCAGCAACAGGGGGGTCGATACGCAGTATTTT	CASNRGVDTQYF
NA	TRBV28	TRBJ1-5	NA	TGTGCCAGCAGTTTCCTTCAGGGTAGCAATCAGCCCCAGCATTTT	CASSFLQGSNQPQHF
TRBD1	TRBV28	TRBJ2-3	NA	TGTGCCAGCAGCCGCCGGACAGGGGAAATATCTAGCACAGATACGCAGTATTTT	CASSRRTGEISSTDTQYF
TRBD1	TRBV5-1	TRBJ1-5	NA	TGCGCCAGCAGCTCGGGAGACAGGGAAGGCAATCAGCCCCAGCATTTT	CASSSGDREGNQPQHF
TRBD1	TRBV28	TRBJ1-4	once	TGTGCCAGCAGTTTGTCCGGCCTACAGGGGGCTATGGAAAAACTGTTTTTT	CASSLSGLQGAMEKLFF
NA	TRBV9	TRBJ1-3	NA	TGTGCCAGCAGCGTAGAAGGGACACCCTCAGACACCATATATTTT	CASSVEGTPSDTIYF
NA	TRBV7-9	TRBJ2-7	NA	TGTGCCAGCAGCTTTTCTCAGGCGTTCTCCTACGAGCAGTACTTC	CASSFSQAFSYEQYF
NA	TRBV9	TRBJ2-3	once	TGTGCCAGCAGCCCGAGGGGCCCCTCAGATACGCAGTATTTT	CASSPRGPSDTQYF
NA	TRBV7-6	TRBJ2-7	NA	TGTGCCAGCAGCTTACGAGACAATAGTCAGGGGTACGAGCAGTACTTC	CASSLRDNSQGYEQYF
NA	TRBV5-1	TRBJ2-7	NA	TGCGCCAGCAGCTTTCTACCGACAGCAGACTCCTACGAGCAGTACTTC	CASSFLPTADSYEQYF
NA	TRBV11-2	TRBJ1-2	NA	TGTGCCAGCAGCTCGACCGATCTCAGGAGATATGGCTACACCTTC	CASSSTDLRRYGYTF
NA	TRBV6-1	TRBJ2-1	NA	TGTGCCAGCAGTGAACCGGGAGAATACAATGAGCAGTTCTTC	CASSEPGEYNEQFF
NA	TRBV28	TRBJ2-7	NA	TGTGCCTCGTCGGGGGCAGGGATCAACGAGCAGTACTTC	CASSGAGINEQYF
NA	TRBV27	TRBJ1-2	NA	TGTGCCAGCAGTTTGAGTCGGCCAGACTATGGCTACACCTTC	CASSLSRPDYGYTF
NA	TRBV7-9	TRBJ2-7	NA	TGTGCCAGCAGCTTAGGGGGTGCGGGGGCGAGCTCCTACGAGCAGTACTTC	CASSLGGAGASSYEQYF
NA	TRBV9	TRBJ1-3	NA	TGTGCCAGCAGCGTTCTTGACAGCCACTCTGGAAACACCATATATTTT	CASSVLDSHSGNTIYF
NA	TRBV2	TRBJ1-5	few	TGTGCCAGCAGTGATTTGGGCAATCAGCCCCAGCATTTT	CASSDLGNQPQHF
TRBD1	TRBV4-2	TRBJ2-5	NA	TGTGCCAGCAGCCACTCCGGGGACAGGGATCGAGAGACCCAGTACTTC	CASSHSGDRDRETQYF
TRBD1	TRBV10-1	TRBJ2-7	NA	TGCGCCAGCAGTGAGGACAGGGGGCGCAAGTACTTC	CASSEDRGRKYF
TRBD1	TRBV5-1	TRBJ2-3	NA	TGCGCCAGCAGCCCCGGGACAGGGGATACGCAGTATTTT	CASSPGTGDTQYF